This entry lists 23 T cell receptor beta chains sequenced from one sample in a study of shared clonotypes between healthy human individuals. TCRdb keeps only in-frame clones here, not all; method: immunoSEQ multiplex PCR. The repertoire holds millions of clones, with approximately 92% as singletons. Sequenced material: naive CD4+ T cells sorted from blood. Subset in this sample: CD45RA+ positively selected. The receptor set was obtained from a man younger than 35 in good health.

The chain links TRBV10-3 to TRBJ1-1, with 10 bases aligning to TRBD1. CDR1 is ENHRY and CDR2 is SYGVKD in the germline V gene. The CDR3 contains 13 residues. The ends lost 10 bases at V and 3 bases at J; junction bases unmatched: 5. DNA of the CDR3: TGTGCCACGGGACAGGGGTTCGACACTGAAGCTTTCTTT. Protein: CATGQGFDTEAFF.

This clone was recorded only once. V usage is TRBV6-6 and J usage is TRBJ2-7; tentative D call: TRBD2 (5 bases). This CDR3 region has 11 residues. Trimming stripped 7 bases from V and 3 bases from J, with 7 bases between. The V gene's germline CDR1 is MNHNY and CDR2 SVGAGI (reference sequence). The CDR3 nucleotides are TGTGCCAGCAAACGGGACTACGAGCAGTACTTC. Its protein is CASKRDYEQYF.

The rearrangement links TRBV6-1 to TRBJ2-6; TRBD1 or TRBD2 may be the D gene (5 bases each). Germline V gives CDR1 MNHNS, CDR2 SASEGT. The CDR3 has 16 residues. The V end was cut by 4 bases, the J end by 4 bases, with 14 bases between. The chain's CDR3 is CASSALSGLGANVLTF. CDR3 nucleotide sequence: TGTGCCAGCAGTGCACTCTCGGGGCTCGGGGCCAACGTCCTGACTTTC.

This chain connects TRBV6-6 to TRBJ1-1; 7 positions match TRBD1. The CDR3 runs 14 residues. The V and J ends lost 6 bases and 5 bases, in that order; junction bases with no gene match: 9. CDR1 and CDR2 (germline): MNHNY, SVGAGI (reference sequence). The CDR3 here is CASSLQGPRTEAFF. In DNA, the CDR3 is TGTGCCAGCAGCTTACAGGGGCCGCGGACTGAAGCTTTCTTT.

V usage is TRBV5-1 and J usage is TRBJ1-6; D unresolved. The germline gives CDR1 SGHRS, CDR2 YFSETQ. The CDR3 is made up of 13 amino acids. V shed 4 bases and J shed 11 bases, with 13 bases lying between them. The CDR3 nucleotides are TGCGCCAGCAGCGGCGCCGACGATGCACCCCTCCACTTT. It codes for CASSGADDAPLHF.

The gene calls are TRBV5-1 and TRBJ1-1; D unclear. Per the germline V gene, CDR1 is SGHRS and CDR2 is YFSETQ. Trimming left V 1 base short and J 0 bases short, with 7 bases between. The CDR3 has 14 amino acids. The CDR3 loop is CASSLQSLNTEAFF. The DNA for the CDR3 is TGCGCCAGCAGCTTGCAGTCGTTGAACACTGAAGCTTTCTTT.

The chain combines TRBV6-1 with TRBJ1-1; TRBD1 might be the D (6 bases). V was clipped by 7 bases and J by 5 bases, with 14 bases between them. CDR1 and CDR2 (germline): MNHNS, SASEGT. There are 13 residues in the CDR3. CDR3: CASNRGLETEAFF. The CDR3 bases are TGTGCCAGCAACCGGGGGCTGGAGACTGAAGCTTTCTTT.

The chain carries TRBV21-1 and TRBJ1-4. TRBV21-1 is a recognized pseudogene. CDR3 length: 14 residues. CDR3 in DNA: TGTGCCAGCAGCAAAGACGGGGGTGGTGAAAAACTGTTTTTT. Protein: CASSKDGGGEKLFF.

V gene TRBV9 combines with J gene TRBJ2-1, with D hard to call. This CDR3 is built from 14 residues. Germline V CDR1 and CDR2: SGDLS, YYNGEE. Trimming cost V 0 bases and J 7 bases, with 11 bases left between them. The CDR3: CASSVVSLSNEQFF. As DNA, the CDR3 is TGTGCCAGCAGCGTAGTCTCCTTGTCGAATGAGCAGTTCTTC.

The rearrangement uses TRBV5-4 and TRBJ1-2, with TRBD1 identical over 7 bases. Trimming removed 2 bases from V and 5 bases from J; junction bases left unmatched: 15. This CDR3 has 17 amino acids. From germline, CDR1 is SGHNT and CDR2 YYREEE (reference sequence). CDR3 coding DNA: TGTGCCAGCAGCTTCACTGGAGGGGGCTCTGTAGGGTATGGCTACACCTTC. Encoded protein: CASSFTGGGSVGYGYTF.

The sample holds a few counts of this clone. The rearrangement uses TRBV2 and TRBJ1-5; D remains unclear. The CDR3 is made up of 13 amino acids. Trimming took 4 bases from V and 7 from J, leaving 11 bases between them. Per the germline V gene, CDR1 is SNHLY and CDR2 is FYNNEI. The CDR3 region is CASSASSRQPQHF. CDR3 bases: TGTGCCAGCAGTGCTTCATCCAGACAGCCCCAGCATTTT.

The CDR3 spells CASTSSGRTNQPQHF. In DNA, the CDR3 is TGTGCCAGCACCTCCTCGGGACGAACAAATCAGCCCCAGCATTTT. The chain recombines TRBV6-1 with TRBJ1-5; tentative D call: TRBD1 (5 bases). Between the trimmed V and J ends, which lost 7 bases and 4 bases, there was a span of 17 bases. Germline CDR1 is MNHNS and CDR2 is SASEGT. This CDR3 contains 15 residues.

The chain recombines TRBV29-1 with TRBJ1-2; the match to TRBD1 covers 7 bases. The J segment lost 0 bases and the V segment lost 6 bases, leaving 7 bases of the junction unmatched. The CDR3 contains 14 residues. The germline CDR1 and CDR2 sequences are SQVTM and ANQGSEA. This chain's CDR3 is CSVADRAPNYGYTF. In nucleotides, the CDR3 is TGCAGCGTGGCTGACAGGGCCCCTAACTATGGCTACACCTTC.

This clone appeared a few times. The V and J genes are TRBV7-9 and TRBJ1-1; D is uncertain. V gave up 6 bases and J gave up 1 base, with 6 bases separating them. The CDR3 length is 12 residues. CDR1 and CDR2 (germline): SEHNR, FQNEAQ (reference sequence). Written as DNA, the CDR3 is TGTGCCAGCAGATGGTCGAACACTGAAGCTTTCTTT. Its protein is CASRWSNTEAFF.

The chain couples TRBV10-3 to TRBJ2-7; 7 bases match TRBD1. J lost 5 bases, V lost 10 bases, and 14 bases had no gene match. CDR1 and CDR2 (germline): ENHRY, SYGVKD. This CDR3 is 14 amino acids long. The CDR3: CATGAAGTVDEQYF. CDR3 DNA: TGTGCCACTGGAGCTGCCGGGACAGTAGACGAGCAGTACTTC.

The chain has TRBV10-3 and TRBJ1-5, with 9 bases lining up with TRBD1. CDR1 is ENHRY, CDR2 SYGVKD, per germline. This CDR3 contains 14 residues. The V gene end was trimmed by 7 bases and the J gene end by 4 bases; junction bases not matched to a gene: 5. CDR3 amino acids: CAIKGQGGNQPQHF. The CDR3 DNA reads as TGTGCCATCAAGGGACAGGGAGGGAATCAGCCCCAGCATTTT.

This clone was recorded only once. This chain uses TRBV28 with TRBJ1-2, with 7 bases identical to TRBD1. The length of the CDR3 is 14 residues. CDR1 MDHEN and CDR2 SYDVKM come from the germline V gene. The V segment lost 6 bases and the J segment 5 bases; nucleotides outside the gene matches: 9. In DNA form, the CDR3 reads TGTGCCAGCAGCACAAGGACAGGCCCGTATGGCTACACCTTC. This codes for CASSTRTGPYGYTF.

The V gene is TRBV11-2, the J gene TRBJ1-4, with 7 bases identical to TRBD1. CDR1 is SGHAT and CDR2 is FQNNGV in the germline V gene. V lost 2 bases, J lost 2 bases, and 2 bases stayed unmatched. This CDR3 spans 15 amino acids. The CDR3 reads CASSLMTGTNEKLFF. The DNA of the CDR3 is TGTGCCAGCAGCTTAATGACAGGGACTAATGAAAAACTGTTTTTT. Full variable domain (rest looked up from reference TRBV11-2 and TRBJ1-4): EAGVAQSPRYKIIEKRQSVAFWCNPISGHATLYWYQQILGQGPKLLIQFQNNGVVDDSQLPKDRFSAERLKGVDSTLKIQPAKLEDSAVYLCASSLMTGTNEKLFFGSGTQLSVL.

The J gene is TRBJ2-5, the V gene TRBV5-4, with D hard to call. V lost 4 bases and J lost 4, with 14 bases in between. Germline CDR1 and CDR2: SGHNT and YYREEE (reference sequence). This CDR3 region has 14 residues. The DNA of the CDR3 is TGTGCCAGCAGCCTCTCCAGTGTTTCAGAGACCCAGTACTTC. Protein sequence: CASSLSSVSETQYF.

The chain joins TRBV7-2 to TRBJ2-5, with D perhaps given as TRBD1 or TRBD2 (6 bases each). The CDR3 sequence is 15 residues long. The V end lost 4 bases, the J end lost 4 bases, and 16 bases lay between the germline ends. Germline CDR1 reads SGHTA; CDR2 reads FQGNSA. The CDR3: CASSSGAAPRETQYF. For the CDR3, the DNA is TGTGCCAGCAGCTCGGGGGCCGCACCCCGAGAGACCCAGTACTTC.

CDR3 nucleotides: TGTGCCAGCAGCCAAGAGGGTCGAGGAGGGGAGGAAAAACTGTTTTTT. It encodes CASSQEGRGGEEKLFF. The rearrangement joins TRBV4-2 to TRBJ1-4, with D possibly being TRBD1 (5 bases). Germline V gives CDR1 LGHNA, CDR2 YNFKEQ. The germline V and J ends were trimmed by 0 bases and 8 bases, with 16 bases remaining between them. The CDR3 consists of 16 residues.

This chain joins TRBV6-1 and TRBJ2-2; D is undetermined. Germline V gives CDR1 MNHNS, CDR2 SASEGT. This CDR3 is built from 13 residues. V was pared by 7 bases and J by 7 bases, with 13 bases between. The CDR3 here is CASNGLENGELFF. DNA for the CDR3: TGTGCCAGCAACGGGCTAGAGAACGGGGAGCTGTTTTTT.

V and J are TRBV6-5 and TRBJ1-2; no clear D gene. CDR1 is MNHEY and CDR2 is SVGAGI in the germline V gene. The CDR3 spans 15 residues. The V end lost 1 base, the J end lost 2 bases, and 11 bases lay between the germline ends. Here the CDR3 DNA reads TGTGCCAGCAGTTACTGGGGAATGGGAAACTATGGCTACACCTTC. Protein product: CASSYWGMGNYGYTF.